A single sample gave rise to the 2 T cell receptor beta chains below, sequenced in a study of cytomegalovirus exposure and HLA in healthy donors. Primers included in the PCR were 60 Vbeta and 13 Jbeta primers. Clones were read by immunoSEQ multiplex PCR, and TCRdb kept only the in-frame ones, dropping some. Of around 140,000 clones listed, approximately 71% were seen once; the top ten hold 0.75% to 0.95%. What was sequenced was PBMCs. These receptors all stem from a woman in her fifties or sixties in good health and CMV-seronegative.

This clone has just a few counts. This chain links TRBV14 with TRBJ2-5; 10 bases map to TRBD2. The closer fit of TRBJ2-7 to the DNA end suggests the J call may be wrong. Germline-derived CDR1 and CDR2 are SGHDN and FVKESK. The CDR3 consists of 18 residues. The CDR3 is CASSHPSPAGGPPYEQYF. For the CDR3, the DNA is TGTGCCAGCAGCCACCCGAGTCCAGCGGGAGGGCCCCCCTACGAGCAGTACTTC.

The genes are TRBV4-2 and TRBJ2-7; 9 bases are a match to TRBD2. J was trimmed by 6 bases and V by 0 bases; bases with no gene match: 15. The CDR3 consists of 18 residues. The germline V gene has CDR1 LGHNA and CDR2 YNFKEQ. CDR3 residues: CASSQDLQGGGRASEQYF. The CDR3 region has the DNA TGTGCCAGCAGCCAAGATCTCCAGGGGGGCGGGAGGGCCTCCGAGCAGTACTTC.